The clone carrying this TCR beta chain showed up just once. Its specificity is unknown. Trimming removed 3 bases at V and 6 bases at J, with 8 bases between. This CDR3 has 13 residues. Germline V lookup: CDR1 LNHDA, CDR2 SQIVND (reference sequence). This sample was included in a study of T cell repertoires in cytomegalovirus infection. Study details: CMV epitopes used comprised recently identified HLA-C-restricted ones and well-studied HLA-B-restricted ones. An indication of both CMV infection and matching HLA type came from public TCR beta signatures.

Study-wide findings and caveats: Ex vivo responses were dominated by HLA-C-restricted CMV-specific TCR beta clonotypes. Cumulative public TCR beta family frequency identified carriers of CMV plus the relevant HLA.

Via MiXCR, TCRdb re-called the reads, giving one row per CDR3 protein. The table has 640,000 or so distinct CDR3 sequences, 33% seen once. The sample here was cultured PBMCs, taken from culture after CMV antigen stimulation. This sequence originates from a human donor in good health (CMV status not recorded). Some clones in this sample may be carry-over from other donors' samples. The V gene is TRBV19, the J gene TRBJ2-2, with D possibly being TRBD1 (5 bases). The CDR3 sequence: CASSIIGAGELFF. The CDR3 DNA follows: TGTGCCAGTAGTATTATAGGGGCCGGGGAGCTGTTTTTT.